This TCR beta chain is drawn from a study of T cell responses to AZD1222 COVID-19 vaccine. TCRdb's table, derived via immunoSEQ multiplex PCR, lists solely in-frame clones and lacks some. The sample consists of about 180,000 clones, 85% to 95% of them appearing once. The CDR3 is 16 amino acids. The germline gives CDR1 LGHDT, CDR2 YNNKEL (reference sequence). The germline V and J ends were trimmed by 6 bases and 3 bases, with 21 bases remaining between them. The sequencing used peripheral blood, collected 28 days after the second AZD1222 dose. This clonotype was obtained from an adult who received the AZD1222 COVID-19 vaccine. This chain links TRBV3-1 (or the pseudogene TRBV3-2) with TRBJ2-7; TRBD2 might be the D (7 bases). The CDR3 coding sequence is TGTGCCAGCAGTGCCGGGGGGCCGCCAAACAGCTACGAGCAGTACTTC. Translation: CASSAGGPPNSYEQYF.